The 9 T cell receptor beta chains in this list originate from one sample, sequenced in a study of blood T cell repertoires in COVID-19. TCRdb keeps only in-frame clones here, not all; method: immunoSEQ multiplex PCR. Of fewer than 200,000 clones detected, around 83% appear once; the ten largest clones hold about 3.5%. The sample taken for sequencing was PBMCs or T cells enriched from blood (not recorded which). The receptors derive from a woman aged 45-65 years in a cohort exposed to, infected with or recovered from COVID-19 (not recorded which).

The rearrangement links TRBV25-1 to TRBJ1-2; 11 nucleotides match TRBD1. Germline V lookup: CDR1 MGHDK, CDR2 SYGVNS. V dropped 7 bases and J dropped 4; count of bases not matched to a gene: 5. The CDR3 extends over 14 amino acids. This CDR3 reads CASTGTGGGYGYTF. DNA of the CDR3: TGTGCCAGCACCGGGACAGGGGGTGGCTATGGCTACACCTTC.

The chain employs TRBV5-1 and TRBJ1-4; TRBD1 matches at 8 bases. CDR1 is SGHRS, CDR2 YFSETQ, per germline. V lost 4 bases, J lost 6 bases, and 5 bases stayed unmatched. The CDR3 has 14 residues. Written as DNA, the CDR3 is TGCGCCAGCAGCGGACAGGGTTGGGATGAAAAACTGTTTTTT. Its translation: CASSGQGWDEKLFF. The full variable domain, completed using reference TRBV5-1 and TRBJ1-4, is KAGVTQTPRYLIKTRGQQVTLSCSPISGHRSVSWYQQTPGQGLQFLFEYFSETQRNKGNFPGRFSGRQFSNSRSEMNVSTLELGDSALYLCASSGQGWDEKLFFGSGTQLSVL.

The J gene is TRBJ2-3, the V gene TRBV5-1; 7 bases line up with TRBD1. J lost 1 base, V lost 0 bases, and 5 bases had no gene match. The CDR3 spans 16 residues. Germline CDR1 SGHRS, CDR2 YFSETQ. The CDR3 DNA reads TGCGCCAGCAGCTTGGCACAGGGGATTCGCACAGATACGCAGTATTTT. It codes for CASSLAQGIRTDTQYF.

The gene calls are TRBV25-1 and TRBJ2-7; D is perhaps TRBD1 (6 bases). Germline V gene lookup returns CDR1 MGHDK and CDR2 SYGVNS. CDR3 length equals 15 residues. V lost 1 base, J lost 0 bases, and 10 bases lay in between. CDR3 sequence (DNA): TGTGCCAGCAGTGAATGGCAGGGGAACTCCTACGAGCAGTACTTC. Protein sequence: CASSEWQGNSYEQYF.

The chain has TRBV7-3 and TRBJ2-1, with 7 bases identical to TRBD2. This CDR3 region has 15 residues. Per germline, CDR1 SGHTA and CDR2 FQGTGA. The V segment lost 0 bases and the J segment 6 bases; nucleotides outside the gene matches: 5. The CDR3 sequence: CASSLTSSGVNEQFF. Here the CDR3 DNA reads TGTGCCAGCAGCTTAACGTCTAGCGGAGTCAATGAGCAGTTCTTC.

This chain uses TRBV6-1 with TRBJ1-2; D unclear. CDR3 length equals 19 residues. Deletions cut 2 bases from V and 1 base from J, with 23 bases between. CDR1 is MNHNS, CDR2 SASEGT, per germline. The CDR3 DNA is TGTGCCAGCAGTGAAACAATTCCGACGTATGATGGACTTAACTATGGCTACACCTTC. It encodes CASSETIPTYDGLNYGYTF.

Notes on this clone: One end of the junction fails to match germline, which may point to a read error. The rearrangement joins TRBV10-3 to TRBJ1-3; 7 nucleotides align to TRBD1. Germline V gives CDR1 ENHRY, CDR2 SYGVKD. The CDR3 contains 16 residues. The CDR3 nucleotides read TGTGCCATCAGTCAGTCTAGGGGGCCGGGAGGAAACACCATATATTTT. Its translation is CAISQSRGPGGNTIYF.

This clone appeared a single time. The CDR3 region has the DNA TGTGCCAGCAGTCCTCGGACAGGGCCGCATGCGCCCCAGCATTTT. Its translation is CASSPRTGPHAPQHF. The chain links TRBV6-5 to TRBJ1-5; 8 positions agree with TRBD1. Germline trimming cut 5 bases from V and 9 bases from J; bases unmatched to any gene: 12. Germline CDR1 is MNHEY and CDR2 is SVGAGI. The CDR3 covers 15 residues.

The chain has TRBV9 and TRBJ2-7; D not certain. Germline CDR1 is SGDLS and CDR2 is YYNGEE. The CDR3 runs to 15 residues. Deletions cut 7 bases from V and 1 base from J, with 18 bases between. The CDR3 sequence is CASLPVGPLSYEQYF. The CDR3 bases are TGTGCCAGCCTACCGGTTGGTCCCCTTTCCTACGAGCAGTACTTC.